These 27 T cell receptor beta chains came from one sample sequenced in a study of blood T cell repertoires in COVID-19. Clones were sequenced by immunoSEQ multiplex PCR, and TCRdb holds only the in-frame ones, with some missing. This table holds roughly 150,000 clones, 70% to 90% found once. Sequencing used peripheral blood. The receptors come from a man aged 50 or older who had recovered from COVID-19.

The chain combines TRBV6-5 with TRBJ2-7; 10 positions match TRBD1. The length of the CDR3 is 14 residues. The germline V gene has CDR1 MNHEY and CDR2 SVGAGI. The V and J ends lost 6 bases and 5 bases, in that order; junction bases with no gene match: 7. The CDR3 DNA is TGTGCCAGCAGGCCGGGACAGGGGTCCAACGAGCAGTACTTC. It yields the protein CASRPGQGSNEQYF.

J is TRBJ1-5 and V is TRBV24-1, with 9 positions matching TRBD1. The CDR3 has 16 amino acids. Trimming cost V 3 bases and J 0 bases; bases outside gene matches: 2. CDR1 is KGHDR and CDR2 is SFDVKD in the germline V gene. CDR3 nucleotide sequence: TGTGCCACCAGTGATGGGACAGGGCATAGCAATCAGCCCCAGCATTTT. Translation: CATSDGTGHSNQPQHF.

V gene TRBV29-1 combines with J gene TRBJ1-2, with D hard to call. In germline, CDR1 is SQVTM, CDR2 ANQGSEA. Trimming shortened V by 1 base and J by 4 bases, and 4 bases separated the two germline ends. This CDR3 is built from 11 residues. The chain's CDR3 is CSVEGGYGYTF. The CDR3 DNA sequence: TGCAGCGTTGAAGGAGGCTATGGCTACACCTTC.

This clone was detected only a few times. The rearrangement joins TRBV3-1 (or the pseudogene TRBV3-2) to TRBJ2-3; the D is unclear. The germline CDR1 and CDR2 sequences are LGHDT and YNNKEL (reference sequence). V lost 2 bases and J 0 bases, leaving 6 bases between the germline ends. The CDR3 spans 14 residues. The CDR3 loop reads CASSQFGSTDTQYF. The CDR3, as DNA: TGTGCCAGCAGCCAATTCGGGAGCACAGATACGCAGTATTTT.

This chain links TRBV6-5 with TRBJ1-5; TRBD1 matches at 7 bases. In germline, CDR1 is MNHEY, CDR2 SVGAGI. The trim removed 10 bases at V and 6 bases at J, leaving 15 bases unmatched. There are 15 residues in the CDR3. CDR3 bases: TGTGCCACCAAACAACAGGGGAGCGTTAGTCAGCCCCAGCATTTT. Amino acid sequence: CATKQQGSVSQPQHF.

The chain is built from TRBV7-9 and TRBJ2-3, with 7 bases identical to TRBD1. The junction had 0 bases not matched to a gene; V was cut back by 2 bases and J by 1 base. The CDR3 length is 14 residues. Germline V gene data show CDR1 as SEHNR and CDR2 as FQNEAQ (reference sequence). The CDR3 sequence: CASSLTGGTDTQYF. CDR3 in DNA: TGTGCCAGCAGCTTAACAGGGGGCACAGATACGCAGTATTTT.

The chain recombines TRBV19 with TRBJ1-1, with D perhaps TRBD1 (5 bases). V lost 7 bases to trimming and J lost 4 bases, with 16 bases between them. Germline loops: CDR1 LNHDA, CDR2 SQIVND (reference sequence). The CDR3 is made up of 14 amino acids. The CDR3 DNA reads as TGTGCCAGTACCGTTGGGGGAGGCCCCACTGAAGCTTTCTTT. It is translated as CASTVGGGPTEAFF.

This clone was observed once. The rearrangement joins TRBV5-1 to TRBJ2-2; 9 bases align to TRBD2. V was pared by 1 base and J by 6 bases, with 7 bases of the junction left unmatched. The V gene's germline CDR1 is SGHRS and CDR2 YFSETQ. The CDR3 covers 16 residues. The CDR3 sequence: CASSLQTSGGAGELFF. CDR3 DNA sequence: TGCGCCAGCAGCTTGCAGACTAGCGGAGGGGCCGGGGAGCTGTTTTTT. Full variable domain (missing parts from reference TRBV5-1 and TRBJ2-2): KAGVTQTPRYLIKTRGQQVTLSCSPISGHRSVSWYQQTPGQGLQFLFEYFSETQRNKGNFPGRFSGRQFSNSRSEMNVSTLELGDSALYLCASSLQTSGGAGELFFGEGSRLTVL.

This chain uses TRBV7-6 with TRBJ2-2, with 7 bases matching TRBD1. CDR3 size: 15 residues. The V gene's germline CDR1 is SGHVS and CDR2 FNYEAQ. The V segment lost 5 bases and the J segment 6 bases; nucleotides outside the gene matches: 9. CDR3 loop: CASSPSRQGAGELFF. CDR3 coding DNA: TGTGCCAGCAGCCCCAGCCGACAGGGTGCCGGGGAGCTGTTTTTT.

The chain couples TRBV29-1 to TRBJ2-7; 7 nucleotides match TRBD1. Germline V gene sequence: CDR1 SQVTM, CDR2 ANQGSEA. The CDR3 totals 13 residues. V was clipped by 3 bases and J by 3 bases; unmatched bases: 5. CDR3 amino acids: CSVEGDSNYEQYF. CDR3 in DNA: TGCAGCGTTGAGGGGGACAGCAACTACGAGCAGTACTTC.

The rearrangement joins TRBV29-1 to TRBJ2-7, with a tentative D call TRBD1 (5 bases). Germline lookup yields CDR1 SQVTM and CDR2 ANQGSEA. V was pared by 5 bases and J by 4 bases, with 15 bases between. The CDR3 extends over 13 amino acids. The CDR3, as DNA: TGCAGCGTTTCGACAGACAGCTTGTACGAGCAGTACTTC. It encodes CSVSTDSLYEQYF.

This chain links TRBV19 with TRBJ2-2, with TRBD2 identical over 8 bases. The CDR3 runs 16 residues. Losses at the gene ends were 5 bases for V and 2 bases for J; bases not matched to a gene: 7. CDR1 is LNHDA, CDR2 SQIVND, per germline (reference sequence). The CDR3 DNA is TGTGCCAGTAGTCTCTCCTGGACTAGCAACACCGGGGAGCTGTTTTTT. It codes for CASSLSWTSNTGELFF.

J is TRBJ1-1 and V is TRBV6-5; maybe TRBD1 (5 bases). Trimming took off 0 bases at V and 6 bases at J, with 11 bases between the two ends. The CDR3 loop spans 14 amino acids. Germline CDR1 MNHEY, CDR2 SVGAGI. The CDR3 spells CASSYSTVVAEAFF. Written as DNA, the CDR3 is TGTGCCAGCAGTTACTCGACAGTGGTCGCTGAAGCTTTCTTT.

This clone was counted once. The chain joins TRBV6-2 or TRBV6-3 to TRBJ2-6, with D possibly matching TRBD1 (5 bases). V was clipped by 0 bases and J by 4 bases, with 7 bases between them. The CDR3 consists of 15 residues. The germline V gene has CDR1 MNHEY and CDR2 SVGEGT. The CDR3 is CASSYSGAGANVLTF. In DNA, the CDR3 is TGTGCCAGCAGTTACTCAGGGGCCGGGGCCAACGTCCTGACTTTC.

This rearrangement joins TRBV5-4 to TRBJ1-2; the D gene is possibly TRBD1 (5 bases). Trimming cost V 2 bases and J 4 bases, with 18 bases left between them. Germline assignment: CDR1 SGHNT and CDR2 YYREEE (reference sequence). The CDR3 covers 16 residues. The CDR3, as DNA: TGTGCCAGCAGCTTATCAATGGGGGAGGGAGGCTATGGCTACACCTTC. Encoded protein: CASSLSMGEGGYGYTF.

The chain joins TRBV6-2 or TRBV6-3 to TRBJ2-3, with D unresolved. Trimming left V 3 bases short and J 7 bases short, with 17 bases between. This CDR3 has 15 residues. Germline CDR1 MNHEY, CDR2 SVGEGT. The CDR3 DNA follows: TGTGCCAGCAGTTATCTTTACACCAACCAATATACGCAGTATTTT. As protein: CASSYLYTNQYTQYF.

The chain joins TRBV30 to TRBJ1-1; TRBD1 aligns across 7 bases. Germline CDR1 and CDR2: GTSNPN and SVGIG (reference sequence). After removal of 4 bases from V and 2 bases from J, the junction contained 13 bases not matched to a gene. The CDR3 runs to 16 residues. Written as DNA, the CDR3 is TGTGCCTGGACTAAGTACCGGGACAGTAGAAACACTGAAGCTTTCTTT. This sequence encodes CAWTKYRDSRNTEAFF.

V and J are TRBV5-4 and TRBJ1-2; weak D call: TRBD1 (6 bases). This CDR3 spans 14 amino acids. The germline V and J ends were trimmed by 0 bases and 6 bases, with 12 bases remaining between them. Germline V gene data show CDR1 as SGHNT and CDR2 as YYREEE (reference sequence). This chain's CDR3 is CASSLASRDNGYTF. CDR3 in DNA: TGTGCCAGCAGCTTGGCTTCCAGGGACAATGGCTACACCTTC. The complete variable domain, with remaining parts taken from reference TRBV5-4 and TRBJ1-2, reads ETGVTQSPTHLIKTRGQQVTLRCSSQSGHNTVSWYQQALGQGPQFIFQYYREEENGRGNFPPRFSGLQFPNYSSELNVNALELDDSALYLCASSLASRDNGYTFGSGTRLTVV.

The CDR3 protein is CATSAMGAGADTQYF. CDR3 DNA: TGTGCCACCAGTGCGATGGGGGCCGGGGCAGATACGCAGTATTTT. The chain joins TRBV24-1 to TRBJ2-3; D might be TRBD1 (6 bases). V lost 5 bases to trimming and J lost 4 bases, with 15 bases between them. There are 15 residues in the CDR3. Germline assignment: CDR1 KGHDR and CDR2 SFDVKD.

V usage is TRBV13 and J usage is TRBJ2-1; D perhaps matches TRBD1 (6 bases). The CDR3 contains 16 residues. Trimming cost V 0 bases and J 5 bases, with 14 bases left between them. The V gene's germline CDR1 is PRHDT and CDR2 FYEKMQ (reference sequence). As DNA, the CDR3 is TGTGCCAGCAGCTTAGGCATGGGGGACACTCACAATGAGCAGTTCTTC. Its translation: CASSLGMGDTHNEQFF.

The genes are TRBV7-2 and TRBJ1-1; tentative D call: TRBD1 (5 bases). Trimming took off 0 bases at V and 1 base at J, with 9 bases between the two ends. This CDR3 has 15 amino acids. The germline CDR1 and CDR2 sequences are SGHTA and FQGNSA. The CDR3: CASSLAGGGNTEAFF. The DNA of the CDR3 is TGTGCCAGCAGCTTAGCGGGGGGAGGGAACACTGAAGCTTTCTTT. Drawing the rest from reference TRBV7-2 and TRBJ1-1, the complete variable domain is GAGVSQSPSNKVTEKGKDVELRCDPISGHTALYWYRQSLGQGLEFLIYFQGNSAPDKSGLPSDRFSAERTGGSVSTLTIQRTQQEDSAVYLCASSLAGGGNTEAFFGQGTRLTVV.

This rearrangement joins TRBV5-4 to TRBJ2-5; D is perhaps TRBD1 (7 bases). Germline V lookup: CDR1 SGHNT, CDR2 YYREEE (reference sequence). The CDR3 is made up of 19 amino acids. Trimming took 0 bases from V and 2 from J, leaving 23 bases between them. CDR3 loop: CASSLGDRFSGTPQETQYF. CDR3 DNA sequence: TGTGCCAGCAGCTTGGGGGACAGATTCTCCGGGACTCCGCAAGAGACCCAGTACTTC.

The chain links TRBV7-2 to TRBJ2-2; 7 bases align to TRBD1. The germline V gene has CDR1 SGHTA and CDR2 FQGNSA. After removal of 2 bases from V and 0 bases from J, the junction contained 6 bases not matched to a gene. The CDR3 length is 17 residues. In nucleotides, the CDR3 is TGTGCCAGCAGCTTAAGGGACAGAGCCTCGAACACCGGGGAGCTGTTTTTT. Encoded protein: CASSLRDRASNTGELFF.

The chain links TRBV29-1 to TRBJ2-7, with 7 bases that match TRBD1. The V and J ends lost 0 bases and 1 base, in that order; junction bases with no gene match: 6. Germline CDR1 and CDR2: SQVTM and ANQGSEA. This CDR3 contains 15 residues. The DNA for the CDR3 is TGCAGCGTTGAAGAATCGGTGGACAGGTCCTACGAGCAGTACTTC. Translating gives CSVEESVDRSYEQYF.

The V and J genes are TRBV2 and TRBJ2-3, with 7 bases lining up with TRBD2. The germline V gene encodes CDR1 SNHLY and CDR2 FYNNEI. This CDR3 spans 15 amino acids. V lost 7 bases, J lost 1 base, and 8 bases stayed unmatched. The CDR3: CASTPGLAGTDTQYF. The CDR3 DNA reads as TGTGCCAGCACTCCCGGGCTAGCGGGCACAGATACGCAGTATTTT.

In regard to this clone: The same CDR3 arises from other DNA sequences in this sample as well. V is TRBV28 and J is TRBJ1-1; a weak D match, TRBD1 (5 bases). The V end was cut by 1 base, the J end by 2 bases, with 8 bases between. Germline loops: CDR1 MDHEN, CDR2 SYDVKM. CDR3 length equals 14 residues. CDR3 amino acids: CASSLLGGNTEAFF. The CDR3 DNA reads TGTGCCAGCAGTTTATTGGGGGGTAACACTGAAGCTTTCTTT.

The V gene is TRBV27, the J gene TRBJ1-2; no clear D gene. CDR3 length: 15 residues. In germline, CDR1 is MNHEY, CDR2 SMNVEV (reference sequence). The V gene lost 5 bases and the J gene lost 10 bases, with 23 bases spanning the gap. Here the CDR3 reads CASSPWTADSLAYTF. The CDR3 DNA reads TGTGCCAGCAGTCCCTGGACTGCGGACTCGTTAGCCTACACCTTC.